This entry lists 32 T cell receptor beta chains sequenced from one sample in a study of T cells in Graves' hyperthyroidism and ophthalmopathy. There were TCR beta CDR3 regions amplified from RNA transcripts. During a first-round RT-PCR of the TCR CDR3, the HTBI primer set was used. Each CDR3 protein gets one entry after TCRdb re-called the multiplex PCR reads with MiXCR. This table has around 280,000 distinct CDR3 sequences, roughly 15% appearing once. Sequenced: blood. The receptors were gathered from a woman aged 30 to 39 with Graves' hyperthyroidism that later progressed to Graves' ophthalmopathy.

Ten or more counts support this clonotype. The rearrangement links TRBV5-1 to TRBJ2-3, with TRBD2 matching over 8 bases. CDR1 SGHRS and CDR2 YFSETQ come from the germline V gene. V shed 0 bases and J 3 bases; nucleotides not matched to a gene: 9. The CDR3 length is 17 residues. The CDR3 region has the DNA TGCGCCAGCAGCTTGGCCACAGCGGGAGCTACAACAGATACGCAGTATTTT. This codes for CASSLATAGATTDTQYF.

The table lists this clonotype with many counts. The genes are TRBV20-1 and TRBJ2-3, with unresolved D. V was pared by 6 bases and J by 1 base, with 8 bases between. The CDR3 runs to 12 residues. The V gene's germline CDR1 is DFQATT and CDR2 SNEGSKA (reference sequence). In DNA form, the CDR3 reads TGCAGTGCCCTCAGCCGCACAGATACGCAGTATTTT. Translation gives CSALSRTDTQYF.

The CDR3 DNA is TGTGCCAGCAGTGAGGGTCGGGGGAGGGCGAACACCGGGGAGCTGTTTTTT. Its translation: CASSEGRGRANTGELFF. The chain couples TRBV2 to TRBJ2-2, with 7 bases fitting TRBD2. The CDR3 totals 17 residues. CDR1 is SNHLY and CDR2 is FYNNEI in the germline V gene. V dropped 3 bases and J dropped 0; count of bases not matched to a gene: 7.

This clonotype was recorded a few times. This chain connects TRBV6-2 or TRBV6-3 to TRBJ2-4; 13 bases line up with TRBD2. This CDR3 region has 14 residues. J lost 15 bases, V lost 5 bases, and 10 bases had no gene match. From germline, CDR1 is MNHEY and CDR2 SVGEGT. CDR3 in DNA: TGTGCCAGCAGTGATGGACTAGCGGGAGAACGACGGTACTTC. Encoded protein: CASSDGLAGERRYF.

This clonotype has at least ten counts. The J gene is TRBJ1-5, the V gene TRBV6-2 or TRBV6-3; possible D gene TRBD1, 6 bases. V was trimmed by 0 bases and J by 7 bases, leaving 16 bases between them. Germline-derived CDR1 and CDR2 are MNHEY and SVGEGT. There are 16 residues in the CDR3. The CDR3: CASSYSSGRGGQPQHF. The CDR3 nucleotides are TGTGCCAGCAGTTACTCCTCTGGCAGAGGGGGACAGCCCCAGCATTTT.

This clonotype was counted a few times. Compared with germline, one end of the junction differs, possibly owing to a read error. The CDR3 reads CTTSDPTGQPQHF. The DNA for the CDR3 is TGTACCACCAGTGATCCCACAGGGCAGCCCCAGCATTTT. The gene calls are TRBV24-1 and TRBJ1-5; possible D gene TRBD1, 6 bases. From germline, CDR1 is KGHDR and CDR2 SFDVKD. This CDR3 is built from 13 residues.

This clonotype was counted at least ten times. The gene calls are TRBV28 and TRBJ1-2; a possible D gene is TRBD1 (5 bases). There are 13 residues in the CDR3. The V end was cut by 5 bases, the J end by 1 base, with 8 bases between. Germline loops: CDR1 MDHEN, CDR2 SYDVKM. Here the CDR3 DNA reads TGTGCCAGCAGTATGACAGATAACTATGGCTACACCTTC. The encoded protein is CASSMTDNYGYTF.

This clonotype has at least ten counts. V usage is TRBV28 and J usage is TRBJ2-4; TRBD1 or TRBD2 may be the D gene (6 bases each). The V end was cut by 2 bases, the J end by 2 bases, with 10 bases between. CDR1 is MDHEN, CDR2 SYDVKM, per germline. This CDR3 has 15 amino acids. CDR3 loop: CASSLRGTPKNIQYF. CDR3 bases: TGTGCCAGCAGTTTACGCGGGACACCCAAAAACATTCAGTACTTC.

This clonotype was counted between two and nine times. The chain employs TRBV10-3 and TRBJ2-5; D perhaps matches TRBD2 (6 bases). This CDR3 is 11 amino acids long. Germline assignment: CDR1 ENHRY and CDR2 SYGVKD. Between the trimmed V and J ends, which lost 10 bases and 5 bases, there was a span of 11 bases. As DNA, the CDR3 is TGTGCCACAAGGAGGGCGGAGACCCAGTACTTC. Translation gives CATRRAETQYF.

This clonotype was detected ten times or more. The V call is TRBV5-5, the J call TRBJ2-5; 8 bases are shared with TRBD2. CDR1 and CDR2 (germline): SGHKS, YYEKEE (reference sequence). Trimming cost V 4 bases and J 1 base; bases outside gene matches: 3. The CDR3 has 14 residues. CDR3 in amino acids: CASSQTSAQETQYF. As DNA, the CDR3 is TGTGCCAGCAGCCAGACTAGCGCCCAAGAGACCCAGTACTTC.

This clonotype has just a few counts. This sequence may be a read error, since a much larger clone differs from it by one base. The V call is TRBV11-2, the J call TRBJ2-7; no reliable D call. The CDR3 runs 11 residues. The V gene's germline CDR1 is SGHAT and CDR2 FQNNGV. This CDR3 reads CASSAPYEQCF. The DNA for the CDR3 is TGTGCCAGCAGCGCACCCTACGAGCAGTGCTTC. Full variable domain (outside the CDR3, taken from reference TRBV11-2 and TRBJ2-7): EAGVAQSPRYKIIEKRQSVAFWCNPISGHATLYWYQQILGQGPKLLIQFQNNGVVDDSQLPKDRFSAERLKGVDSTLKIQPAKLEDSAVYLCASSAPYEQCFGPGTRLTVT.

The J gene is TRBJ1-4, the V gene TRBV7-6; the D gene is possibly TRBD1 (5 bases). The germline CDR1 and CDR2 sequences are SGHVS and FNYEAQ. The V and J ends lost 6 bases and 7 bases respectively, with 18 bases between them. CDR3 length: 15 residues. This chain's CDR3 is CASSLTGDPVEKLFF. In nucleotides, the CDR3 is TGTGCCAGCAGTTTAACAGGCGACCCCGTTGAAAAACTGTTTTTT.

This clonotype has at least ten counts. V and J are TRBV12-5 and TRBJ1-5; D might be TRBD1 (5 bases). V was trimmed by 5 bases and J by 1 base, leaving 9 bases between them. Germline CDR1 and CDR2: LGHNT and FRNRAP. The CDR3 has 14 residues. Here the CDR3 reads CASGLGGSNQPQHF. CDR3 DNA sequence: TGTGCTAGTGGTCTGGGGGGAAGCAATCAGCCCCAGCATTTT.

This chain joins TRBV20-1 and TRBJ2-1; 10 bases are a match to TRBD2. Trimming at V came to 1 base and at J to 5 bases, leaving 14 bases not matched to a gene. The V gene's germline CDR1 is DFQATT and CDR2 SNEGSKA (reference sequence). The CDR3 has 18 amino acids. In DNA, the CDR3 is TGCAGTGCTAGAGTCCCCCCGGGAGCGGGAGGGATGGACAATGAGCAGTTCTTC. This codes for CSARVPPGAGGMDNEQFF.

There are many counts of this clonotype. The chain combines TRBV6-1 with TRBJ2-2, with D maybe TRBD2 (5 bases). V lost 7 bases and J lost 4, with 16 bases in between. This CDR3 is 15 amino acids long. Germline CDR1 is MNHNS and CDR2 is SASEGT. CDR3 in DNA: TGTGCCAGCACCCTTCCGGGAACGGGCACCGGGGAGCTGTTTTTT. As protein: CASTLPGTGTGELFF.

This rearrangement joins TRBV3-1 to TRBJ2-1; 8 bases map to TRBD2. Germline-derived CDR1 and CDR2 are LGHDT and YNNKEL (reference sequence). V lost 4 bases to trimming and J lost 4 bases; unmatched junction nucleotides: 6. The CDR3 has 15 residues. The CDR3 loop is CASSPRASGYNEQFF. The CDR3 nucleotides read TGTGCCAGCAGCCCGCGGGCTAGCGGGTACAATGAGCAGTTCTTC.

The rearrangement joins TRBV27 to TRBJ2-7, with 13 bases that match TRBD2. The CDR3 is 19 amino acids. The ends lost 8 bases at V and 7 bases at J; junction bases unmatched: 23. The germline CDR1 and CDR2 sequences are MNHEY and SMNVEV (reference sequence). In nucleotides, the CDR3 is TGTGCCAGCCGAACCTCTCCCCGGGGACTAGCGGGAATGTGGGGGGAGCAGTACTTC. Its translation: CASRTSPRGLAGMWGEQYF.

The genes are TRBV11-3 and TRBJ2-5, with TRBD2 matching 9 bases. CDR1 and CDR2 from the germline V gene are SGHNT and YENEEA. V lost 0 bases and J lost 5; bases outside the gene matches: 7. This CDR3 is built from 16 residues. CDR3: CASSLDFRAGGETQYF. The CDR3 nucleotides are TGTGCCAGCAGCTTAGATTTCCGAGCGGGAGGCGAGACCCAGTACTTC.

V and J are TRBV3-1 and TRBJ1-5; maybe TRBD1 (6 bases). V lost 3 bases and J 4 bases, leaving 7 bases between the germline ends. The CDR3 runs 13 residues. Germline V gene lookup returns CDR1 LGHDT and CDR2 YNNKEL (reference sequence). The CDR3 loop reads CASSHGQNQPQHF. DNA of the CDR3: TGTGCCAGCAGCCACGGACAGAATCAGCCCCAGCATTTT.

This clonotype was seen repeatedly, ten times or more. The chain couples TRBV11-1 to TRBJ1-6; D remains unclear. The length of the CDR3 is 13 residues. In germline, CDR1 is SGHAT, CDR2 FQDESV (reference sequence). Trimming removed 0 bases at V and 10 bases at J, with 7 bases between. CDR3 sequence: CASSLAQYSPLHF. The CDR3, as DNA: TGTGCCAGCAGCTTAGCCCAGTACTCACCCCTCCACTTT.

Ten or more counts support this clonotype. The chain uses TRBV30 and TRBJ1-2; D ambiguous. CDR1 and CDR2 from the germline V gene are GTSNPN and SVGIG (reference sequence). Trimming shortened V by 4 bases and J by 7 bases, and 16 bases separated the two germline ends. This CDR3 is 13 amino acids long. This CDR3 reads CAWTGPSGFGYTF. CDR3 DNA sequence: TGTGCCTGGACCGGGCCGAGTGGGTTTGGCTACACCTTC.

This clonotype occurred once. A much larger clone differs from this one at a single base, so this may be a read error. This likely comes from a read error, as the CDR3 has no conserved phenylalanine or tryptophan at its end. V usage is TRBV19 and J usage is TRBJ2-7, with no clear D. The germline V gene encodes CDR1 LNHDA and CDR2 SQIVND (reference sequence). CDR3 length equals 14 residues. Trimming removed 4 bases at V and 5 bases at J, with 15 bases between. The CDR3 loop reads CASSTGLGVNEQYL. Here the CDR3 DNA reads TGTGCCAGTAGTACTGGGCTAGGCGTTAACGAGCAGTACCTC.

This clonotype has at least ten counts. The chain employs TRBV20-1 and TRBJ2-3; 9 positions agree with TRBD2. Trimming cost V 6 bases and J 2 bases; bases outside gene matches: 9. This CDR3 is built from 15 residues. Germline CDR1 DFQATT, CDR2 SNEGSKA (reference sequence). CDR3 amino acids: CSASATSGSTDTQYF. The CDR3 DNA follows: TGCAGTGCGTCCGCCACTAGCGGGTCCACAGATACGCAGTATTTT.

This clonotype was counted at least ten times. The chain employs TRBV3-1 and TRBJ2-5; TRBD2 aligns across 13 bases. With V trimmed by 4 bases and J by 9 bases, 8 bases remained unmatched. This CDR3 spans 15 amino acids. Germline V gives CDR1 LGHDT, CDR2 YNNKEL (reference sequence). The CDR3: CASSPTGLAGAPQYF. The CDR3, as DNA: TGTGCCAGCAGCCCCACTGGACTAGCGGGAGCCCCCCAGTACTTC.

This rearrangement joins TRBV9 to TRBJ2-1, with TRBD2 matching 11 bases. This CDR3 is built from 18 residues. Unmatched junction bases numbered 9, after V lost 4 bases and J lost 0 bases. Germline assignment: CDR1 SGDLS and CDR2 YYNGEE. The CDR3 DNA is TGTGCCAGCAGCCTGCGGACTAGCGGGTTTGACTCCTACAATGAGCAGTTCTTC. Translated: CASSLRTSGFDSYNEQFF.

This clonotype was detected ten times or more. The V gene is TRBV10-3, the J gene TRBJ2-1, with 9 bases lining up with TRBD2. Trimming took 6 bases from V and 5 from J; bases not matched to a gene: 11. The CDR3 length is 16 residues. Germline values: CDR1 ENHRY, CDR2 SYGVKD. The DNA of the CDR3 is TGTGCCATCAGATCTTTGGGAGCGGGGGGCAACAATGAGCAGTTCTTC. As protein: CAIRSLGAGGNNEQFF.

This clonotype was picked up many times. This rearrangement joins TRBV7-2 to TRBJ2-5; 12 bases are shared with TRBD2. CDR1 is SGHTA, CDR2 FQGNSA, per germline. The CDR3 totals 17 residues. Germline trimming cut 2 bases from V and 5 bases from J; bases unmatched to any gene: 9. The DNA of the CDR3 is TGTGCCAGCAGCTTATGGTCTAGCGGGAGGGCGGGGGAGACCCAGTACTTC. Amino acids: CASSLWSSGRAGETQYF.

This clonotype was recorded a few times. The CDR3 region is CASSLSGTGYPSEQYF. The CDR3 bases are TGTGCCAGCAGTCTATCCGGGACAGGGTACCCCAGCGAGCAGTACTTC. This chain joins TRBV6-9 and TRBJ2-7; 9 nucleotides line up with TRBD1. The CDR3 is 16 residues long. V shed 5 bases and J 6 bases; nucleotides not matched to a gene: 14. Germline V gives CDR1 MNHGY, CDR2 SVAAGI.

This clonotype has a count of ten or more. V gene TRBV10-3 combines with J gene TRBJ2-5, with a tentative D call TRBD1 (6 bases). The CDR3 contains 15 residues. CDR1 ENHRY and CDR2 SYGVKD come from the germline V gene. The V gene lost 3 bases and the J gene lost 5 bases, with 16 bases spanning the gap. CDR3 sequence: CAISEAPTGRETQYF. The CDR3 DNA is TGTGCCATCAGTGAAGCCCCCACAGGGCGGGAGACCCAGTACTTC.

In its sample, this clonotype was seen many times. This CDR3 reads CASSLRDSYNEQFF. CDR3 bases: TGTGCCAGCAGCTTAAGGGACTCCTACAATGAGCAGTTCTTC. The chain uses TRBV7-9 and TRBJ2-1; no clear D. V lost 2 bases to trimming and J lost 0 bases, with 5 bases between them. This CDR3 spans 14 amino acids. CDR1 SEHNR and CDR2 FQNEAQ come from the germline V gene (reference sequence).

This chain links TRBV24-1 with TRBJ2-5; 9 positions match TRBD1. The germline V gene has CDR1 KGHDR and CDR2 SFDVKD. J lost 5 bases, V lost 2 bases, and 2 bases had no gene match. There are 14 residues in the CDR3. This CDR3 is CATSDWGTGETQYF. CDR3 sequence (DNA): TGTGCCACCAGTGATTGGGGGACAGGGGAGACCCAGTACTTC.

The sample holds many counts of this clonotype. As DNA, the CDR3 is TGTGCCAGCAGTTTCTTGAATGAGCAGTTCTTC. Its translation is CASSFLNEQFF. The J gene is TRBJ2-1, the V gene TRBV27; D ambiguous. The CDR3 sequence is 11 residues long. Looked up from germline, CDR1 is MNHEY and CDR2 is SMNVEV (reference sequence). Trimming left V 3 bases short and J 7 bases short, with 4 bases between.